Detailed here is one T cell receptor beta chain. There are a few counts of this clone. The clone's antigen remains unknown. No qualities accompany the bases; no much larger clone lies one base away. V gives up 1 base and J gives up 6 bases, and the segment between their germline ends measures 10 bases. From cysteine to phenylalanine, the CDR3 is 13 amino acids long. Of the read, only the CDR3 DNA is kept; its 39 bases are in frame from base 1. Sequences LGHNA (CDR1) and YNFKEQ (CDR2) are obtained from the germline V gene. The sample comes from a study of PD-1 blockade in classical Hodgkin lymphoma (dated by TCRdb to the early 2020s). In the study overall: Nivolumab dosing was 3 mg/kg intravenously every 2 weeks, continuing until either disease progression or unacceptable toxicity. The study used CyTOF and TCR beta sequencing to define a peripheral blood immune signature of response to PD-1 blockade in classical Hodgkin lymphoma. Broad study findings and their caveats: Newly diagnosed patients were reported to have lower baseline TCR diversity than healthy donors, and relapsed/refractory patients were reported to have lower baseline TCR diversity still. Baseline diversity similar to that of newly diagnosed patients was observed in trial patients achieving complete response, whereas significantly lower diversity was observed in partial responders and progressors. Only a single clinical trial cohort was studied, and what caused the repertoire differences, possibly disease activity or prior therapy, remained undefined. Lower diversity was seen in patients whose nivolumab began less than 1 year after ASCT, and these patients were left out of later analyses so that immune reconstitution would not confound the results. A significant rise by C4D1 was seen in CD4+ but not CD8+ TCR diversity (p=0.0027 vs p=0.16), with the rise being most apparent in complete responders (p=0.02).

The label giving this sample's time point can be read as: cycle 4 day 1 (C4D1), after around six weeks of nivolumab. Every trial patient had relapsed following autologous stem cell transplantation, and prior brentuximab vedotin exposure was what differed among cohorts A, B and C. The trial cohort included 50 to 60 patients with relapsed/refractory classical Hodgkin lymphoma, and each patient had a best overall response of complete response, partial response or progressive disease. Single-agent nivolumab was administered to trial patients in the multi-cohort phase II CheckMate 205 trial. An independent review committee assessed best overall response by applying the 2007 International Working Group response criteria. Trial PBMCs were collected immediately before nivolumab initiation (C1D1) and during therapy at cycle 2 day 1 and cycle 4 day 1. After peripheral blood was drawn into 8 mL Vacutainer Cell Preparation Tubes, PBMCs were isolated by centrifugation and then cryopreserved.

Genomic DNA was isolated using the Qiagen DNeasy kit from unsorted PBMCs as well as from negatively selected CD4+ and CD8+ fractions. TCR beta CDR3 regions were subjected to amplification by immunoSEQ multiplex PCR with primers that anneal to V and J segments. A synthetic immune receptor repertoire was used to minimize amplification bias, and any remaining bias was removed computationally after sequencing. The source study handled its data this way. Repertoire diversity was quantified as the Shannon entropy index using custom Python scripts. Unsorted, CD4+ and CD8+ repertoires were examined separately, except in combined analyses, for which CD4+ and CD8+ sequences were merged in silico. Clonal expansion was defined as a frequency increase of at least 2-fold after treatment compared with C1D1, and clones undetected at baseline were assigned a pseudocount of 0.5. Clones with 0 or 1 copy at C1D1 were classified as singleton clones, and clones with 2 or more copies were classified as non-singleton clones. Clones expanded in unsorted samples were labelled as CD4+, CD8+ or unknown by matching protein sequences in sorted samples from the same patient. Wilcoxon tests on paired samples were used to test changes in diversity from C1D1 to C4D1. The table comes from immuneACCESS by way of TCRdb, which keeps in-frame sequences with V and J called. Part of the clones is missing from these tables; in studies checked, under half for an unresolved V gene and the rest for unknown reasons. V and J calls and clone size follow that table, whereas D and trimming were derived from the DNA. Here the sample has over 25,000 clones; around three quarters occur a single time. The ten top clones hold roughly 4% of the sample.

The sample here was peripheral blood mononuclear cells (PBMCs), taken before the fourth cycle of nivolumab. Recombination connected TRBV4-2 to TRBJ2-7; the D gene cannot be named for sure. The clonotype comes from a human donor with classical Hodgkin lymphoma. For the CDR3, the sequence is CASSQALFFEQYF. The sequence in DNA is TGTGCCAGCAGCCAAGCCCTCTTTTTCGAGCAGTACTTC.